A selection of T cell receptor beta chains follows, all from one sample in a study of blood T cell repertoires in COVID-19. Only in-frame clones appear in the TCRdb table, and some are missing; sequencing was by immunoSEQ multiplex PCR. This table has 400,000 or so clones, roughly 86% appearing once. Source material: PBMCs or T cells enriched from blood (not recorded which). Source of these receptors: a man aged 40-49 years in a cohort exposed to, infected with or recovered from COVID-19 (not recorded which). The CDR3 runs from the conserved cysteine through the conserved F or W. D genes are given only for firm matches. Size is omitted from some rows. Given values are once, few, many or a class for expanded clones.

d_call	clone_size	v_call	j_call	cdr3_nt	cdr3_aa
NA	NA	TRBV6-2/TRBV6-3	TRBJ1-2	TGTGCCAGCAGTTACGGCTGGGTCGGGGGCTACACCTTC	CASSYGWVGGYTF
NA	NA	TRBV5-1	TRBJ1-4	TGCGCCAGCAGCTTGGGGGCCAGGACAACTAATGAAAAACTGTTTTTT	CASSLGARTTNEKLFF
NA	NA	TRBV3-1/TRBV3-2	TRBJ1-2	TGTGCCAGCAGCCAAGCGGAGAGCTATGGCTACACCTTC	CASSQAESYGYTF
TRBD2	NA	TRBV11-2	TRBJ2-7	TGTGCCAGCAGCTTAGATATTAGCGGGAGAGCTTACGAGCAGTACTTC	CASSLDISGRAYEQYF
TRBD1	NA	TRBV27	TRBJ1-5	TGTGCCAGCAGTTATACAGGGGGCAATCAGCCCCAGCATTTT	CASSYTGGNQPQHF
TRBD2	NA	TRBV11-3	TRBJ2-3	TGTGCCAGCAGCTTTAGCGGGAGCACAGATACGCAGTATTTT	CASSFSGSTDTQYF
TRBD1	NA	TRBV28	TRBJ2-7	TGTGCCAGCAGTTTAGGACAGGGCGTGTACTTC	CASSLGQGVYF
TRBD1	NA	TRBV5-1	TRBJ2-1	TGCGCCAGCAGCCCCGGACAGGGGGCCTATGAGCAGTTCTTC	CASSPGQGAYEQFF
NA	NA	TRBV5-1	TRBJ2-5	TGCGCCAGCAGCTTTACCTCAGCAGGACAAGAGACCCAGTACTTC	CASSFTSAGQETQYF
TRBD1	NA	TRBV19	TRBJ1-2	TGTGCCAGTAGTATTGTGCCCCAGACAGGGGCGGGTGGCTACACCTTC	CASSIVPQTGAGGYTF
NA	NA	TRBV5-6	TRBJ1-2	TGTGCCAGCAGCACAGGGCTAAGCGGCTACACCTTC	CASSTGLSGYTF
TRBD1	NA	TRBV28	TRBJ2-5	TGTGCCAGCACCGACGGGGGACAGGGGAAGACCCAGTACTTC	CASTDGGQGKTQYF
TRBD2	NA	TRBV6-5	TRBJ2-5	TGTGCCAGCAGTTACTCCGGCGGGAGTGTGTCAGAGACCCAGTACTTC	CASSYSGGSVSETQYF
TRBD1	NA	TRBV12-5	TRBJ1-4	TGTGCTAGTGGCTCGGGGGCAGGGGGTAATGAAAAACTGTTTTTT	CASGSGAGGNEKLFF
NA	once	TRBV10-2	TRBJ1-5	TGCGCCAGCAGTCCGAAGGGAGGGGAATTGCTGCCCCAGCATTTT	CASSPKGGELLPQHF
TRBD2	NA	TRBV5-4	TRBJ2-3	TGTGCCAGCAGTCCCGGGACTAGTATCACAGATACGCAGTATTTT	CASSPGTSITDTQYF
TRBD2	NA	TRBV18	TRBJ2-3	TGTGCCAGCTCACCTGGACTAGCGGGAGGGCCGGGCACAGATACGCAGTATTTT	CASSPGLAGGPGTDTQYF
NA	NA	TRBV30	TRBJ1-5	TGTGCCTGGAGTTTCGGGGGTGGTCAGCCCCAGCATTTT	CAWSFGGGQPQHF
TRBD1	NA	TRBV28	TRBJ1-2	TGTGCCAGCACCAGGACAGGTTTTAACTATGGCTACACCTTC	CASTRTGFNYGYTF
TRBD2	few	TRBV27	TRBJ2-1	TGTGCCAGCAGTTTAGTCGGTAGCGGGAGGGATTACAATGAGCAGTTCTTC	CASSLVGSGRDYNEQFF
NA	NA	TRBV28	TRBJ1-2	TGTGCCAGCAGTTCCGGGAGTGTTGGCTACACCTTC	CASSSGSVGYTF
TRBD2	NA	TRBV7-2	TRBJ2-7	TGTGCCAGCAGCTCTAGCGGGAGCCGCTCCTACGAGCAGTACTTC	CASSSSGSRSYEQYF
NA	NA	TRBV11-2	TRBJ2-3	TGTGCCAGCAGCTTAGAAAAGCGCAGCACAGATACGCAGTATTTT	CASSLEKRSTDTQYF
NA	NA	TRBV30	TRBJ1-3	TGTGCCTGGGGGGGCCAGGAAAGAAACACCATATATTTT	CAWGGQERNTIYF
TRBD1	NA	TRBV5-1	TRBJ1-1	TGCGCCAGCAGCTTGGGCAGTACAGGGGTCACCATGAACACTGAAGCTTTCTTT	CASSLGSTGVTMNTEAFF
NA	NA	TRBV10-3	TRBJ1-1	TGTGCCATCAGTGGGGCAGCTTCGAGGGCTTTGAACACTGAAGCTTTCTTT	CAISGAASRALNTEAFF
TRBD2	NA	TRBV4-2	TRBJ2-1	TGTGCCAGCAGCCAGACTAGCGGGCCTCAGAATGAGCAGTTCTTC	CASSQTSGPQNEQFF
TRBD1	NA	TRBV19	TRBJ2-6	TGTGCCAGTAACCTGAACCGGGACAGGGGGTATTCAGGGGCCAACGTCCTGACTTTC	CASNLNRDRGYSGANVLTF
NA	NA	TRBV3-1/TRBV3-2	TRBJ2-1	TGTGCCAGCAAACTAGACCCCTACAATGAGCAGTTCTTC	CASKLDPYNEQFF
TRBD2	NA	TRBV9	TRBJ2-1	TGTGCCAGCAGCGAGGCGGGAGGGGTCTACAATGAGCAGTTCTTC	CASSEAGGVYNEQFF
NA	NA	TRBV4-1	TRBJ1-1	TGCGCCAGCAGCCAAGCTTTGGGCACCACGAACACTGAAGCTTTCTTT	CASSQALGTTNTEAFF
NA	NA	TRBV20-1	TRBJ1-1	TGCAGTGCTAGTTCGGGGACTGAAGCTTTCTTT	CSASSGTEAFF
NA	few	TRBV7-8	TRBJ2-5	TGTGCCAGCAGCCCGAATGACAGCGATCAAGAGACCCAGTACTTC	CASSPNDSDQETQYF
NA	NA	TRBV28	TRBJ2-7	TGTGCCAGCAGTTTATTACAGGGTCCTCGACACATTGCCCCTTACGAGCAGTACTTC	CASSLLQGPRHIAPYEQYF
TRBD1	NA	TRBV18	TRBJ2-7	TGTGCCAGCTCACCGGCAGGGGGCTACGAGCAGTACTTC	CASSPAGGYEQYF
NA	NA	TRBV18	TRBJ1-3	TGTGCCAGCTCACCACAGGGGCCCGGAAACACCATATATTTT	CASSPQGPGNTIYF
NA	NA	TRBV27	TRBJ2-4	TGTGCCAGCAGTTTATCGAGCCTAGCCAAAAACATTCAGTACTTC	CASSLSSLAKNIQYF
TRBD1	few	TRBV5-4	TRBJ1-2	TGTGCCAGCAGCAAAAAACAGGGGAAGAATTGGGGCTACACCTTC	CASSKKQGKNWGYTF
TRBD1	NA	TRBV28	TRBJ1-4	TGTGCCAGCAGCCTACAGGGGTTGGTTGAAAAACTGTTTTTT	CASSLQGLVEKLFF
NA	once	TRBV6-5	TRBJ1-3	TGTGCCAGCAGTTCAGGGACATTAAGCTCTGGAAACACCATATATTTT	CASSSGTLSSGNTIYF
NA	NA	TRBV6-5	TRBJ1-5	TGTGCCAGCAGCGTTAGAGGCTGGCAGCCCCAGCATTTT	CASSVRGWQPQHF
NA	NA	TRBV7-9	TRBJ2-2	TGTGCCAGCAGCTTAGGTAGTGATACCGGGGAGCTGTTTTTT	CASSLGSDTGELFF
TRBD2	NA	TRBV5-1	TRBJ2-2	TGCGCCAGCAGGAGCGGGAGATTCGGGGAGCTGTTTTTT	CASRSGRFGELFF
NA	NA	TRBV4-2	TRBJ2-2	TGTGCCAGCAGCCAGGACGGGGGCACCGGGGAGCTGTTTTTT	CASSQDGGTGELFF
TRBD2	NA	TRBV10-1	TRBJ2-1	TGCGCCAGCAGTGTAGCGGGAGGCCCCTACAATGAGCAGTTCTTC	CASSVAGGPYNEQFF
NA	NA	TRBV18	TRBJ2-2	TGTGCCAGCTCACGACAGATGCGGTCCCAGAACACCGGGGAGCTGTTTTTT	CASSRQMRSQNTGELFF
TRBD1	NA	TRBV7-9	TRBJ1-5	TGTGCCAGCAGCTCGGGACAGAGCAATCAGCCCCAGCATTTT	CASSSGQSNQPQHF
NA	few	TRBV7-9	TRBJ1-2	TGTGCCAGCAGCTTAGGCGGAAGTTCCTATGGCTACACCTTC	CASSLGGSSYGYTF
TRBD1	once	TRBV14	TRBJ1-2	TGTGCCAGCAGCCACCGAACAGGGGGCGACTATGGCTACACCTTC	CASSHRTGGDYGYTF
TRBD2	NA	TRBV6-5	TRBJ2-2	TGTGCCAGCAGTTATCGGGCTAGCGGGACAGTCGGGGAGCTGTTTTTT	CASSYRASGTVGELFF
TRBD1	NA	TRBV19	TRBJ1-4	TGTGCCAGTAGTCGCGGGACAGCTAATGAAAAACTGTTTTTT	CASSRGTANEKLFF
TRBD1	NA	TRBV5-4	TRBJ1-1	TGTGCCAGCAGTCCCTACGCTCCCGGGACAGGGGGCCGGGCTGAAGCTTTCTTT	CASSPYAPGTGGRAEAFF
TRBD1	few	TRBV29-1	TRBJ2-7	TGCAGCGTGGGGACAGGGGGCGTTATTGGTGACGAGCAGTACTTC	CSVGTGGVIGDEQYF